Included here is one TCR beta chain sequence, with context. The antigen remains unidentified. This entry is derived from a study of cytomegalovirus exposure and HLA in healthy donors. Study-wide results and caveats: CMV serostatus stood as the only immune exposure information on hand.

The CDR3 length is 14 residues. The germline gives CDR1 WSHSY, CDR2 SAAADI. J was trimmed by 5 bases and V by 3 bases; bases with no gene match: 6. PCR involved 60 Vbeta and 13 Jbeta primers. Assay used: immunoSEQ multiplex PCR; TCRdb lists only in-frame clones, some missing. The listing contains about 160,000 clones. Nominally healthy donors were sampled, though unrecorded immune exposures were likely. Source material: PBMCs. J is TRBJ2-7 and V is TRBV10-2; 8 nucleotides agree with TRBD2. The source is a woman aged 60 to 75 in good health and CMV-seronegative. The CDR3 nucleotides are TGCGCCAGCAGTGATGTTAGCGGGATCAACGAGCAGTACTTC. This codes for CASSDVSGINEQYF.